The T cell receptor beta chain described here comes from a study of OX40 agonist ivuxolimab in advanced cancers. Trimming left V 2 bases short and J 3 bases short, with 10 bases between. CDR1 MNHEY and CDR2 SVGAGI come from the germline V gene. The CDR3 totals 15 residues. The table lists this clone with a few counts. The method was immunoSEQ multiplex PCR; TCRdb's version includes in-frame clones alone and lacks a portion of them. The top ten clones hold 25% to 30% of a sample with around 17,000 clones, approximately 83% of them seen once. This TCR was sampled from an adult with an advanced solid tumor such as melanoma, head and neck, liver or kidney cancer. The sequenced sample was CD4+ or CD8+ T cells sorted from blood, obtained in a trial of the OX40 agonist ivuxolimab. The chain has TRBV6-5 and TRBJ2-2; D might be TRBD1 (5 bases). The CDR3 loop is CASSYDDSYTGELFF. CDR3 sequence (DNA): TGTGCCAGCAGTTACGATGACAGTTACACCGGGGAGCTGTTTTTT.